This is a list of T cell receptor beta chains from one sample in a study of graft-versus-host responses after intestinal transplantation. Some clones are missing from TCRdb's copy, which holds only in-frame ones; the method was immunoSEQ multiplex PCR. Of about 85,000 clones in the sample, roughly 80% were seen once. The antigens these receptors bind are not known. The starting material was unstimulated CD4+ T cells sorted from spleen or lymph node cells, obtained before intestinal transplant. The receptors come from a human donor who received an intestinal transplant. Each CDR3 is given with its conserved first and last residue. The D gene is left open where the match is weak. Some rows mark clone size as missing; the rest say once, few, many or name a class of expanded clone.

>.|15|TRBJ2-1|TRBV5-1|.
CASSLDLPSYNEQFF
TGCGCCAGCAGCTTGGATCTACCCTCCTACAATGAGCAGTTCTTC
>.|14|TRBJ1-2|TRBV5-1|TRBD1
CASSLEGQAYGYTF
TGCGCCAGCAGCCTAGAGGGACAGGCCTATGGCTACACCTTC
>.|16|TRBJ2-3|TRBV7-9|TRBD1
CASSRGTGVATDTQYF
TGTGCCAGCAGCCGGGGGACAGGGGTAGCCACAGATACGCAGTATTTT
>once|16|TRBJ2-5|TRBV27|TRBD2
CASSLSASGGARAQYF
TGTGCCAGCAGTTTATCGGCTAGCGGGGGGGCCAGGGCCCAGTACTTC
>.|13|TRBJ1-5|TRBV19|.
CASSMRENQPQHF
TGTGCCAGTAGTATGAGGGAGAATCAGCCCCAGCATTTT
>.|16|TRBJ1-5|TRBV7-3|TRBD1
CASSSDPTGIQQPQHF
TGTGCCAGCAGCTCCGACCCGACAGGGATTCAACAGCCCCAGCATTTT
>.|15|TRBJ2-3|TRBV5-1|TRBD2
CASRAGGRGTDTQYF
TGCGCCAGCAGGGCGGGAGGGCGTGGCACAGATACGCAGTATTTT
>few|13|TRBJ2-7|TRBV6-1|TRBD2
CASTREPSYEQYF
TGTGCCAGCACGCGGGAGCCATCCTACGAGCAGTACTTC
>.|15|TRBJ2-7|TRBV6-5|TRBD2
CASSSTSVGYHEQYF
TGTGCCAGCAGTTCTACTAGCGTCGGGTACCACGAGCAGTACTTC
>.|13|TRBJ2-1|TRBV5-4|.
CASRLSSYNEQFF
TGTGCCAGCAGACTTAGCTCCTACAATGAGCAGTTCTTC
>few|13|TRBJ2-7|TRBV18|TRBD1
CASRQGIDYEQYF
TGTGCCAGCCGACAGGGGATAGACTACGAGCAGTACTTC
>.|14|TRBJ1-6|TRBV10-3|.
CAIKGSGLNSPLHF
TGTGCCATCAAGGGTTCAGGGTTGAATTCACCCCTCCACTTT
>.|14|TRBJ1-2|TRBV10-3|TRBD1
CAISGTGGDYGYTF
TGTGCCATCAGTGGGACAGGGGGCGACTATGGCTACACCTTC
>.|12|TRBJ2-3|TRBV6-5|.
CASSPEADTQYF
TGTGCCAGCAGCCCGGAGGCAGATACGCAGTATTTT
>.|13|TRBJ2-7|TRBV5-6|TRBD1
CASSLDRGPQQYF
TGTGCCAGCAGCTTGGACAGGGGGCCCCAGCAGTACTTC
>once|13|TRBJ1-2|TRBV6-4|.
CASRHNNQNGYTF
TGTGCCAGCAGACACAATAACCAGAATGGCTACACCTTC
>once|14|TRBJ1-1|TRBV28|.
CASTPPGRSTEAFF
TGTGCCAGCACCCCCCCGGGGAGGAGCACTGAAGCTTTCTTT
>.|13|TRBJ2-1|TRBV25-1|.
CASSERLVREQFF
TGTGCCAGCAGTGAAAGACTAGTACGTGAGCAGTTCTTC
>.|12|TRBJ2-5|TRBV28|.
CASRTPGETQYF
TGTGCCAGCAGAACCCCGGGAGAGACCCAGTACTTC
>.|12|TRBJ1-6|TRBV9|.
CASGTQPSPLHF
TGTGCCAGCGGTACACAGCCATCACCCCTCCACTTT
>.|11|TRBJ2-2|TRBV18|TRBD1
CGTGLTGELFF
TGTGGGACAGGCCTAACCGGGGAGCTGTTTTTT
>.|14|TRBJ2-7|TRBV28|.
CASSSPRTSYEQYF
TGTGCCAGCAGTTCACCCCGGACATCCTACGAGCAGTACTTC
>.|13|TRBJ2-7|TRBV28|TRBD1
CATVGRGPYEQYF
TGTGCCACCGTGGGCAGGGGGCCCTACGAGCAGTACTTC
>once|15|TRBJ2-5|TRBV5-4|TRBD2
CASSLGSGVGETQYF
TGTGCCAGCAGCTTGGGTAGCGGGGTGGGGGAGACCCAGTACTTC
>.|15|TRBJ1-4|TRBV9|.
CASSVERGGDEKLFF
TGTGCCAGCAGCGTAGAAAGGGGCGGGGATGAAAAACTGTTTTTT
>.|14|TRBJ1-4|TRBV6-6|.
CASSWQGINEKLFF
TGTGCCAGCAGTTGGCAGGGGATTAATGAAAAACTGTTTTTT
>.|14|TRBJ2-1|TRBV28|TRBD2
CAGSTSGRIHEQFF
TGTGCCGGATCGACTAGCGGGAGAATCCATGAGCAGTTCTTC
>.|15|TRBJ2-7|TRBV4-1|TRBD2
CASSQLAGALYEQYF
TGCGCCAGCAGCCAACTAGCGGGGGCCCTCTACGAGCAGTACTTC
>.|13|TRBJ2-5|TRBV2|.
CASSFYPEETQYF
TGTGCCAGCAGTTTCTACCCGGAAGAGACCCAGTACTTC
>.|19|TRBJ2-3|TRBV4-1|TRBD2
CASSQERGRGALGGNTQYF
TGCGCCAGCAGCCAAGAACGGGGGAGGGGAGCCTTAGGAGGAAATACGCAGTATTTT
>.|17|TRBJ2-5|TRBV15|TRBD2
CATSRERLAGFQETQYF
TGTGCCACCAGCAGGGAAAGACTAGCGGGATTCCAAGAGACCCAGTACTTC
>.|17|TRBJ2-3|TRBV11-2|TRBD2
CASSFPTSGDFRDTQYF
TGTGCCAGCAGCTTTCCGACTAGCGGGGATTTTAGAGATACGCAGTATTTT
>.|14|TRBJ2-7|TRBV6-5|.
CASTAGARPYEQYF
TGTGCCAGCACCGCGGGCGCTCGACCCTACGAGCAGTACTTC
>.|15|TRBJ1-4|TRBV7-6|TRBD1
CASSYWTGLNEKLFF
TGTGCCAGCAGCTATTGGACAGGCCTTAATGAAAAACTGTTTTTT
>once|14|TRBJ2-7|TRBV11-2|TRBD1
CASSSWDRGYEQYF
TGTGCCAGCAGCTCGTGGGACAGGGGATACGAGCAGTACTTC
>.|15|TRBJ1-5|TRBV5-4|.
CASSLDRGEGQPQHF
TGTGCCAGCAGCTTGGATAGGGGGGAGGGGCAGCCCCAGCATTTT
>.|15|TRBJ2-3|TRBV30|TRBD2
CAWSNEASGSDTQYF
TGTGCCTGGAGTAATGAAGCTAGCGGGAGTGATACGCAGTATTTT
>.|18|TRBJ2-1|TRBV7-6|TRBD2
CASSQVASGGSSYNEQFF
TGTGCCAGCAGCCAGGTGGCTAGCGGGGGAAGCTCCTACAATGAGCAGTTCTTC
>.|13|TRBJ2-4|TRBV27|.
CASSRTAENIQYF
TGTGCCAGCAGCCGGACAGCGGAAAACATTCAGTACTTC
>.|16|TRBJ2-1|TRBV11-1|.
CATASSRTVSRTEQFF
TGTGCCACCGCCTCAAGCAGGACAGTTTCTCGGACTGAGCAGTTCTTC
>.|15|TRBJ2-3|TRBV7-3|TRBD2
CASSPGAGGANTQYF
TGTGCCAGCAGCCCCGGGGCGGGAGGTGCCAATACGCAGTATTTT
>.|13|TRBJ2-7|TRBV5-4|.
CASSPAGAYEQYF
TGTGCCAGCAGCCCGGCGGGGGCATACGAGCAGTACTTC
>.|13|TRBJ1-3|TRBV5-4|.
CASSLRSGNTIYF
TGTGCCAGCAGCTTGCGGAGTGGAAACACCATATATTTT
>.|16|TRBJ2-7|TRBV28|TRBD2
CASSGPRAGGFYEQYF
TGTGCCAGCAGTGGCCCAAGAGCGGGGGGCTTCTACGAGCAGTACTTC
>.|16|TRBJ2-1|TRBV5-4|TRBD2
CASSRGKGLAGDEQFF
TGTGCCAGCAGCCGTGGGAAGGGGCTAGCGGGCGATGAGCAGTTCTTC
>.|22|TRBJ2-5|TRBV28|TRBD2
CASSLNTGVAPSGGLFKETQYF
TGTGCCAGCAGTTTGAACACCGGGGTCGCACCTAGCGGGGGGCTTTTCAAAGAGACCCAGTACTTC
>.|14|TRBJ2-5|TRBV6-6|.
CASSYPGRQETQYF
TGTGCCAGCAGTTACCCAGGGAGGCAAGAGACCCAGTACTTC
>.|13|TRBJ2-7|TRBV5-8|.
CASSLVAPYEQYF
TGTGCCAGCAGCTTGGTGGCCCCCTACGAGCAGTACTTC
>few|13|TRBJ1-2|TRBV6-1|.
CASRGALGRGYTF
TGTGCCAGCAGAGGGGCCCTAGGCCGAGGCTACACCTTC
>.|14|TRBJ2-5|TRBV15|TRBD1
CATSRGDSQETQYF
TGTGCCACCAGCAGAGGGGACAGCCAAGAGACCCAGTACTTC
>few|12|TRBJ2-5|TRBV7-9|TRBD2
CASSWEGETQYF
TGTGCCAGCAGCTGGGAGGGAGAGACCCAGTACTTC
>.|12|TRBJ1-1|TRBV18|.
CASSPDMEEAFF
TGTGCCAGCTCACCAGACATGGAAGAAGCTTTCTTT
>.|15|TRBJ1-4|TRBV7-8|.
CASSGWGHVGEKLFF
TGTGCCAGCAGCGGATGGGGACATGTGGGGGAAAAACTGTTTTTT
>.|14|TRBJ2-3|TRBV5-1|.
CASSLESTPTGQYF
TGCGCCAGCAGCTTGGAGTCTACCCCCACAGGGCAGTATTTT
>.|11|TRBJ2-5|TRBV20-1|.
CSANWPGTQYF
TGCAGTGCAAACTGGCCGGGGACCCAGTACTTC
>.|13|TRBJ2-5|TRBV10-3|TRBD2
CAAGEARQETQYF
TGTGCCGCGGGGGAGGCCCGACAAGAGACCCAGTACTTC
>.|16|TRBJ2-2|TRBV11-2|TRBD2
CASSLVLAGKTGELFF
TGTGCCAGCAGCTTAGTCCTAGCGGGAAAAACCGGGGAGCTGTTTTTT
>few|14|TRBJ2-5|TRBV25-1|.
CASSEPVSGETQYF
TGTGCCAGCAGTGAGCCGGTTTCGGGGGAGACCCAGTACTTC